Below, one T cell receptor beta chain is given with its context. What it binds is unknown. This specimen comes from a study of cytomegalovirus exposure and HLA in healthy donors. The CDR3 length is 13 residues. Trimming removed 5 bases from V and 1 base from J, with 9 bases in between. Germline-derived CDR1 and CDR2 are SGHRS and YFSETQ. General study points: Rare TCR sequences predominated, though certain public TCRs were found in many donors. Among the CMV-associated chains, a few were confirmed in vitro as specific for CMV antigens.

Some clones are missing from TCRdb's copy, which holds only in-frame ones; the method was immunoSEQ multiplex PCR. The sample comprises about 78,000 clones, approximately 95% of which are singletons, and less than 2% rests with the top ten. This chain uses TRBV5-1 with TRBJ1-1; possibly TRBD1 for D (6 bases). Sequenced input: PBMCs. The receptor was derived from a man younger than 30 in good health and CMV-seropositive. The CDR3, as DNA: TGCGCCAGCAGACAGGGTGGGAACACTGAAGCTTTCTTT. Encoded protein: CASRQGGNTEAFF.